This T cell receptor (beta chain) was captured in a study of T cells after yellow fever vaccination. Across the study: Some fractions had low cell numbers, and these were prepared with SMART-Seq v4 Ultra Low Input.

Germline values: CDR1 SGHRS, CDR2 YFSETQ. CDR3 length: 15 residues. V dropped 5 bases and J dropped 0; count of bases not matched to a gene: 8. TCRdb reprocessed the 5' RACE reads via MiXCR and lists one record per CDR3 protein. The repertoire holds about 130,000 distinct CDR3 sequences, under 8% seen once, with around 2.3% in the top ten. This clonotype was counted ten times or more. Sample: CD4+ T cells sorted from PBMCs, taken 10 to 11 days after the first yellow fever vaccination. The V and J genes are TRBV5-1 and TRBJ2-7, with TRBD1 matching 7 bases. This receptor was obtained from a young man who received the YFV17D yellow fever vaccine. CDR3 DNA sequence: TGCGCCAGCAGTGACCCGGGACAGAGCTCCTACGAGCAGTACTTC. Residues: CASSDPGQSSYEQYF.